Sequencing of this TCR beta chain was carried out in a study of T-cell reconstitution after alpha-beta-depleted transplantation in children. A library of TCRbeta sequences, prepared with unique molecular identifiers, was generated. TCRdb analysed the PCR reads with MiXCR anew, one entry per CDR3 protein. The data contain some 500,000 distinct CDR3 sequences, about a sixth of them seen just once; the ten biggest clones take up 3% to 3.5%. Sequencing used PBMCs from the stem cell graft donor, obtained from the stem cell graft. The origin of this receptor is a human donor who donated a stem cell graft to a child with acute lymphoblastic leukemia.

CDR3: CASSDLGPSTDTQYF. The DNA of the CDR3 is TGCGCCAGCAGTGACTTGGGCCCCTCCACAGATACGCAGTATTTT. V usage is TRBV5-1 and J usage is TRBJ2-3; no definite D call. Per germline, CDR1 SGHRS and CDR2 YFSETQ. This CDR3 is built from 15 residues. V lost 5 bases and J lost 2, with 15 bases in between.